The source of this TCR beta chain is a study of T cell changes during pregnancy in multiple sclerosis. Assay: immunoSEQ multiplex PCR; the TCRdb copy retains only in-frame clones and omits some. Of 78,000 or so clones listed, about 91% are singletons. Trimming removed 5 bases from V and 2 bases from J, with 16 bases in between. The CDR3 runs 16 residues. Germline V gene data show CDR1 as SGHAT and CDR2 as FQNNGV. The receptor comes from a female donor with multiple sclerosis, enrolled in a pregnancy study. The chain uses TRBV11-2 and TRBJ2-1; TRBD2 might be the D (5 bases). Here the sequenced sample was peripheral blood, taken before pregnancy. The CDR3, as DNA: TGTGCCAGCAGCCGTAAGACTAAGTGGACCTACAATGAGCAGTTCTTC. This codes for CASSRKTKWTYNEQFF.